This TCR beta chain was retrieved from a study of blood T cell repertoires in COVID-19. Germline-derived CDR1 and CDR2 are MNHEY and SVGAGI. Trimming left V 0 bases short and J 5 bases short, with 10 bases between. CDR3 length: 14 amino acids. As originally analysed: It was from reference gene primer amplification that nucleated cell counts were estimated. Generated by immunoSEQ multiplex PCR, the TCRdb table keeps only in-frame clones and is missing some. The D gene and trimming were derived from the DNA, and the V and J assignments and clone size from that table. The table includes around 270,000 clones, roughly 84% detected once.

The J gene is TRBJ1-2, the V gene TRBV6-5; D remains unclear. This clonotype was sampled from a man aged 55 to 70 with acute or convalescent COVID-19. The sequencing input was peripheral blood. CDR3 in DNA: TGTGCCAGCAGTTACTCGGGAGTCACTTATGGCTACACCTTC. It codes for CASSYSGVTYGYTF.